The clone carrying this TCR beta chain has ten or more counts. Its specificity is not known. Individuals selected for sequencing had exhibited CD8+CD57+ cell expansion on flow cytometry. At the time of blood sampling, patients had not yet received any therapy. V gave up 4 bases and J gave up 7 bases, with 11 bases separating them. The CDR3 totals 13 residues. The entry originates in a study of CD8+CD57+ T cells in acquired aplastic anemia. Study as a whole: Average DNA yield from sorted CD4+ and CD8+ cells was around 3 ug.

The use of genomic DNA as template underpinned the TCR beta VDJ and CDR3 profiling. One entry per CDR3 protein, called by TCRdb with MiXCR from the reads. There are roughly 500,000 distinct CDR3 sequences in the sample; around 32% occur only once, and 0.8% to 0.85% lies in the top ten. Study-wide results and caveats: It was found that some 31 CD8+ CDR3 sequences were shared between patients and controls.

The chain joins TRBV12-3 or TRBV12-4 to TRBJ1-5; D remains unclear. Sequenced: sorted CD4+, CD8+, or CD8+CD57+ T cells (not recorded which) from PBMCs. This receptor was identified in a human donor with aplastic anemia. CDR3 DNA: TGTGCCAGCAGTTATGGAGGGAAACAGCCCCAGCATTTT. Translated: CASSYGGKQPQHF.